The 21 T cell receptor beta chains reported below all come from one sample, sequenced in a study of blood T cell repertoires in COVID-19. Profiled with immunoSEQ multiplex PCR; TCRdb holds only in-frame clones, not every one. The sample lists hundreds of thousands of clones; 88% were seen once. The sequencing sample was made of peripheral blood. These receptors were obtained from a man aged 18 to 30 with active or convalescent COVID-19.

This chain links TRBV6-6 with TRBJ1-1, with 7 bases lining up with TRBD1. V trimming: 8 bases; J trimming: 10 bases; junction bases outside the gene matches: 7. CDR3 length equals 11 residues. Germline values: CDR1 MNHNY, CDR2 SVGAGI (reference sequence). For the CDR3, the DNA is TGTGCCAGCCAGGGGGTACCGGGAGCTTTCTTT. It translates to CASQGVPGAFF.

The gene calls are TRBV19 and TRBJ2-7; D perhaps matches TRBD2 (5 bases). Between the trimmed V and J ends, which lost 4 bases and 6 bases, there was a span of 13 bases. CDR1 and CDR2 from the germline V gene are LNHDA and SQIVND (reference sequence). The CDR3 runs to 13 residues. As DNA, the CDR3 is TGTGCCAGTAGTAACCCAGGACTCTCCGAGCAGTACTTC. This codes for CASSNPGLSEQYF.

Note on this clone: Sequence at one end of the junction differs from germline and may be a read error. The rearrangement uses TRBV11-2 and TRBJ1-1; D ambiguous. Germline CDR1 reads SGHAT; CDR2 reads FQNNGV. CDR3 length equals 12 residues. The CDR3 is CASSLEGTLGIF. The DNA of the CDR3 is TGTGCCAGCAGCTTAGAGGGCACCCTCGGAATCTTT.

V usage is TRBV18 and J usage is TRBJ1-3, with TRBD1 as a possible D gene (5 bases). The CDR3 spans 16 residues. V lost 3 bases and J 2 bases, leaving 14 bases between the germline ends. CDR1 and CDR2 from the germline V gene are KGHSH and LQKENI. This chain's CDR3 is CASSPSRQHTGNTIYF. CDR3 sequence (DNA): TGTGCCAGCTCACCTTCGAGACAGCATACTGGAAACACCATATATTTT.

V is TRBV6-5 and J is TRBJ1-6; 8 bases are shared with TRBD1. This CDR3 contains 14 residues. Germline V gene lookup returns CDR1 MNHEY and CDR2 SVGAGI. V was pared by 7 bases and J by 7 bases, with 6 bases of the junction left unmatched. The CDR3: CASTQGALNSPLHF. The CDR3, as DNA: TGTGCCAGCACCCAGGGGGCACTCAATTCACCCCTCCACTTT.

V is TRBV27 and J is TRBJ1-3, with TRBD1 matching over 7 bases. The ends lost 6 bases at V and 4 bases at J; junction bases unmatched: 3. The CDR3 spans 13 residues. The germline gives CDR1 MNHEY, CDR2 SMNVEV (reference sequence). CDR3 sequence reads: CASRRGLGNTIYF. CDR3 bases: TGTGCCAGCAGGAGGGGGCTCGGAAACACCATATATTTT.

V gene TRBV5-1 combines with J gene TRBJ2-3, with 9 bases lining up with TRBD1. V shed 5 bases and J 5 bases; nucleotides not matched to a gene: 12. CDR1 and CDR2 from the germline V gene are SGHRS and YFSETQ. The CDR3 length is 16 residues. The CDR3 loop reads CASRLYRRTGEDTQYF. The DNA of the CDR3 is TGCGCCAGCAGACTATACCGCCGGACAGGGGAAGATACGCAGTATTTT.

The chain joins TRBV7-2 to TRBJ1-2; D gene ambiguous. V lost 6 bases and J 4 bases, leaving 9 bases between the germline ends. CDR3 length: 12 residues. CDR1 and CDR2 from the germline V gene are SGHTA and FQGNSA. CDR3 DNA: TGTGCCAGCAGGGCATCGCTCTATGGCTACACCTTC. This codes for CASRASLYGYTF.

The rearrangement joins TRBV3-1 (or the pseudogene TRBV3-2) to TRBJ1-2, with 9 positions matching TRBD1. Trimming cost V 3 bases and J 5 bases; bases outside gene matches: 7. CDR3 length equals 15 residues. Germline V gene lookup returns CDR1 LGHDT and CDR2 YNNKEL (reference sequence). The CDR3 here is CASSQGTGYAYGYTF. The CDR3 DNA reads TGTGCCAGCAGCCAGGGGACAGGGTATGCGTATGGCTACACCTTC.

The rearrangement joins TRBV5-1 to TRBJ1-5; no reliable D call. The length of the CDR3 is 13 residues. Germline CDR1 reads SGHRS; CDR2 reads YFSETQ. The V end was cut by 5 bases, the J end by 4 bases, with 10 bases between. CDR3 in amino acids: CASSYLPNQPQHF. The CDR3 DNA sequence: TGCGCCAGCAGTTACCTACCTAATCAGCCCCAGCATTTT. Variable domain in full (rest from reference TRBV5-1 and TRBJ1-5): KAGVTQTPRYLIKTRGQQVTLSCSPISGHRSVSWYQQTPGQGLQFLFEYFSETQRNKGNFPGRFSGRQFSNSRSEMNVSTLELGDSALYLCASSYLPNQPQHFGDGTRLSIL.

The V call is TRBV15, the J call TRBJ2-3; D is perhaps TRBD2 (6 bases). Trimming shortened V by 1 base and J by 6 bases, and 14 bases separated the two germline ends. Germline CDR1 reads LNHNV; CDR2 reads YYDKDF (reference sequence). CDR3 length: 15 amino acids. The CDR3: CATSRVREQGDTQYF. The DNA for the CDR3 is TGTGCCACCAGCAGAGTCCGGGAGCAGGGTGATACGCAGTATTTT.

The chain carries TRBV11-2 and TRBJ1-3, with 7 bases that match TRBD1. Germline V gene data show CDR1 as SGHAT and CDR2 as FQNNGV. The CDR3 loop spans 15 amino acids. Trimming cost V 7 bases and J 1 base; bases outside gene matches: 7. CDR3 region: CASKKQGLSGNTIYF. The CDR3 DNA sequence: TGTGCCAGCAAGAAACAGGGGTTGTCTGGAAACACCATATATTTT.

The chain carries TRBV5-6 and TRBJ2-7, with 8 bases lining up with TRBD1. The CDR3 has 13 amino acids. Germline-derived CDR1 and CDR2 are SGHDT and YYEEEE. Germline trimming cut 2 bases from V and 3 bases from J; bases unmatched to any gene: 1. CDR3 residues: CASSFGTGYEQYF. In DNA, the CDR3 is TGTGCCAGCAGCTTCGGGACAGGCTACGAGCAGTACTTC.

The chain combines TRBV7-6 with TRBJ2-5; TRBD2 aligns across 12 bases. CDR1 and CDR2 (germline): SGHVS, FNYEAQ. The CDR3 is made up of 17 amino acids. Trimming cost V 5 bases and J 5 bases; bases outside gene matches: 12. The CDR3 nucleotides read TGTGCCAGCAGCCGATCCGGGCTAGCGGGGGGGTTGGAGACCCAGTACTTC. Its protein is CASSRSGLAGGLETQYF.

The V and J genes are TRBV3-1 (or the pseudogene TRBV3-2) and TRBJ2-7, with 12 positions matching TRBD2. V trimming: 2 bases; J trimming: 11 bases; junction bases outside the gene matches: 4. This CDR3 spans 13 amino acids. CDR1 LGHDT and CDR2 YNNKEL come from the germline V gene (reference sequence). Here the CDR3 reads CASSQTLAGGEYF. DNA of the CDR3: TGTGCCAGCAGCCAAACGCTAGCGGGGGGGGAGTACTTC.

This chain connects TRBV10-1 to TRBJ2-1; 10 bases agree with TRBD2. Germline trimming cut 8 bases from V and 9 bases from J; bases unmatched to any gene: 13. This CDR3 has 15 residues. From germline, CDR1 is WNHNN and CDR2 SYGVQD (reference sequence). CDR3 region: CASGTSGGVVGEQFF. In DNA form, the CDR3 reads TGCGCCAGCGGAACCAGCGGGGGGGTAGTCGGTGAGCAGTTCTTC.

The chain is built from TRBV5-1 and TRBJ1-5, with 7 bases that match TRBD1. Germline V lookup: CDR1 SGHRS, CDR2 YFSETQ. This CDR3 comprises 15 residues. After removal of 4 bases from V and 2 bases from J, the junction contained 6 bases not matched to a gene. The chain's CDR3 is CASSPYTGGNQPQHF. The CDR3 bases are TGCGCCAGCAGCCCCTACACAGGGGGCAATCAGCCCCAGCATTTT.

The rearrangement joins TRBV6-2 or TRBV6-3 to TRBJ2-7; 8 positions agree with TRBD2. Germline V CDR1 and CDR2: MNHEY, SVGEGT. The CDR3 spans 15 residues. The J segment lost 5 bases and the V segment lost 2 bases, leaving 8 bases of the junction unmatched. The DNA of the CDR3 is TGTGCCAGCAGTTACCCCACTAGCGGCTCGGACGAGCAGTACTTC. Translating it yields CASSYPTSGSDEQYF.

The chain uses TRBV18 and TRBJ2-7; the D gene is possibly TRBD1 (6 bases). The CDR3 extends over 13 amino acids. Deletions cut 6 bases from V and 4 bases from J, with 13 bases between. Germline loops: CDR1 KGHSH, CDR2 LQKENI. The CDR3 region is CASSPGHGYEQYF. CDR3 DNA: TGTGCCAGCTCCCCGGGACATGGGTACGAGCAGTACTTC.

The rearrangement uses TRBV6-6 and TRBJ2-3; 7 positions match TRBD1. Germline V CDR1 and CDR2: MNHNY, SVGAGI (reference sequence). The CDR3 length is 14 residues. V trimming: 6 bases; J trimming: 1 base; junction bases outside the gene matches: 4. CDR3 region: CASRNTGGTDTQYF. The DNA of the CDR3 is TGTGCCAGCAGGAACACAGGGGGCACAGATACGCAGTATTTT.

In this sample, this clone turned up once. This chain connects TRBV27 to TRBJ2-7; D remains ambiguous. The CDR3 length is 12 residues. The V gene lost 4 bases and the J gene lost 6 bases, with 10 bases spanning the gap. Germline CDR1 is MNHEY and CDR2 is SMNVEV (reference sequence). The CDR3 coding sequence is TGTGCCAGCAGTTCCTTCAGTGGCGAGCAGTACTTC. Protein: CASSSFSGEQYF.